The 27 T cell receptor beta chains given below trace back to one sample, sequenced in a study of tumour-infiltrating T cells in Burkitt lymphoma. Sequenced by immunoSEQ multiplex PCR; TCRdb stores in-frame clones only, minus some. Here the sample spans roughly 1,600 clones, about 18% being singletons. The specimen was tumor tissue. Receptors were obtained from a human donor with Burkitt lymphoma.

This clone was seen a few times. The chain links TRBV29-1 to TRBJ2-1; tentatively, D is TRBD1 or TRBD2 (5 bases each). Trimming stripped 7 bases from V and 0 bases from J, with 10 bases between. The germline V gene encodes CDR1 SQVTM and CDR2 ANQGSEA. This CDR3 spans 13 amino acids. CDR3 in DNA: TGCAGCGCTGGGACCCCCTCCTACAATGAGCAGTTCTTC. This gives the protein CSAGTPSYNEQFF.

As to this clone: The sample carries other DNA sequences with the same CDR3. This chain uses TRBV29-1 with TRBJ1-1; no definite D call. The CDR3 contains 11 residues. Germline V gene sequence: CDR1 SQVTM, CDR2 ANQGSEA. Trimming left V 6 bases short and J 3 bases short, with 8 bases between. The CDR3 protein is CSVVPDTEAFF. In nucleotides, the CDR3 is TGCAGCGTAGTACCAGACACTGAAGCTTTCTTT.

This clone was seen more than once but under ten times. The gene calls are TRBV5-4 and TRBJ2-1; tentative D call: TRBD2 (7 bases). The germline gives CDR1 SGHNT, CDR2 YYREEE (reference sequence). The CDR3 has 14 amino acids. V gave up 4 bases and J gave up 8 bases, with 16 bases separating them. This CDR3 reads CASSLGGPRDEQFF. The DNA of the CDR3 is TGTGCCAGCAGCCTGGGGGGGCCGAGGGATGAGCAGTTCTTC.

In the case of this clone: Germline and junction disagree at one end, which may indicate a read error. The sample has other DNA sequences that encode this CDR3 too. The rearrangement uses TRBV6-6 and TRBJ1-2; 8 bases map to TRBD1. This CDR3 is built from 14 residues. CDR1 is MNHNY and CDR2 is SVGAGI in the germline V gene (reference sequence). In DNA form, the CDR3 reads TGTGCCAGCAGTTGGACAGGGTTACGCTATGGCTATACCTTC. Translated: CASSWTGLRYGYTF.

On this clone itself: The junction does not match germline at one end; this may be a read error. The chain links TRBV10-2 to TRBJ1-1; 7 bases map to TRBD1. The CDR3 consists of 13 residues. Germline CDR1 reads WSHSY; CDR2 reads SAAADI. The CDR3: CASHPTGNAEAFF. In DNA form, the CDR3 reads TGCGCCAGTCACCCGACAGGGAACGCTGAAGCTTTCTTT.

This chain connects TRBV19 to TRBJ2-1; a weak D match, TRBD2 (6 bases). Germline V lookup: CDR1 LNHDA, CDR2 SQIVND (reference sequence). V lost 5 bases, J lost 5 bases, and 10 bases lay in between. The CDR3 runs 13 residues. The CDR3 DNA reads TGTGCCAGTAGTTCCCGGGGGAACAATGAGCAGTTCTTC. Its protein product is CASSSRGNNEQFF.

The chain links TRBV4-1 to TRBJ1-1; 9 bases match TRBD1. This CDR3 is 16 amino acids long. Unmatched junction bases numbered 6, after V lost 4 bases and J lost 0 bases. In germline, CDR1 is MGHRA, CDR2 YSYEKL. The CDR3 loop reads CASSPGQGTMNTEAFF. Written as DNA, the CDR3 is TGCGCCAGCAGCCCCGGACAGGGGACGATGAACACTGAAGCTTTCTTT.

This clone was detected a few times. This sequence joins TRBV7-8 and TRBJ2-7; D gene unclear. Trimming took off 5 bases at V and 4 bases at J, with 9 bases between the two ends. From germline, CDR1 is SGHVS and CDR2 FQNEAQ. CDR3 length: 12 residues. CDR3 DNA sequence: TGTGCCAGCAGCCCAGGCCGATACGAGCAGTACTTC. Amino acid sequence: CASSPGRYEQYF. Full variable domain (remainder filled in from reference TRBV7-8 and TRBJ2-7): GAGVSQSPRYKVAKRGQDVALRCDPISGHVSLFWYQQALGQGPEFLTYFQNEAQLDKSGLPSDRFFAERPEGSVSTLKIQRTQQEDSAVYLCASSPGRYEQYFGPGTRLTVT.

Note on this clone: This CDR3 is also generated by other DNA sequences in the sample. V gene TRBV4-1 combines with J gene TRBJ1-2; no definite D call. The CDR3 totals 14 residues. V was trimmed by 1 base and J by 0 bases, leaving 6 bases between them. In germline, CDR1 is MGHRA, CDR2 YSYEKL. CDR3 region: CASSQAQSNYGYTF. CDR3 in DNA: TGCGCCAGCAGCCAAGCCCAATCTAACTATGGCTACACCTTC.

This chain joins TRBV29-1 and TRBJ2-3; tentatively, D is TRBD2 (6 bases). Trimming cost V 4 bases and J 0 bases, with 23 bases left between them. The CDR3 loop spans 18 amino acids. Germline CDR1 reads SQVTM; CDR2 reads ANQGSEA. The CDR3 here is CSVAGGIRDFTSTDTQYF. The CDR3 DNA reads as TGCAGCGTTGCTGGAGGGATCAGGGACTTTACTAGCACAGATACGCAGTATTTT.

J is TRBJ2-5 and V is TRBV5-1, with 8 bases identical to TRBD1. The germline CDR1 and CDR2 sequences are SGHRS and YFSETQ. The ends lost 0 bases at V and 2 bases at J; junction bases unmatched: 9. The CDR3 is 17 amino acids. CDR3 in DNA: TGCGCCAGCAGCTTGGGGACAGGGAATAAAGTACAAGAGACCCAGTACTTC. It specifies CASSLGTGNKVQETQYF.

Comments on this clone: This specimen includes other DNA sequences encoding the same CDR3. This chain connects TRBV5-6 to TRBJ1-2; D is undetermined. V was cut by 0 bases and J by 5 bases, with 11 bases left in between. Germline CDR1 reads SGHDT; CDR2 reads YYEEEE. The CDR3 loop spans 14 amino acids. CDR3 protein: CASSLDGFNYGYTF. Written as DNA, the CDR3 is TGTGCCAGCAGCTTGGACGGATTTAATTATGGCTACACCTTC.

This clone was seen more than once but under ten times. The V call is TRBV13, the J call TRBJ1-6; tentative D call: TRBD1 (5 bases). V was clipped by 0 bases and J by 13 bases, with 22 bases between them. CDR1 and CDR2 from the germline V gene are PRHDT and FYEKMQ (reference sequence). This CDR3 is 17 amino acids long. The DNA of the CDR3 is TGTGCCAGCAGCTTAGGCCGAGGGGTCGGGGGACGCTCGCCCCTCCACTTT. Protein product: CASSLGRGVGGRSPLHF. Looking up the rest from reference TRBV13 and TRBJ1-6 gives the full variable domain: AAGVIQSPRHLIKEKRETATLKCYPIPRHDTVYWYQQGPGQDPQFLISFYEKMQSDKGSIPDRFSAQQFSDYHSELNMSSLELGDSALYFCASSLGRGVGGRSPLHFGNGTRLTVT.

V usage is TRBV4-3 and J usage is TRBJ2-1, with 10 bases matching TRBD2. The germline gives CDR1 LGHNA, CDR2 YSLEER. The V gene end was trimmed by 0 bases and the J gene end by 8 bases; junction bases not matched to a gene: 4. This CDR3 is built from 15 residues. The CDR3 spells CASSQEWLAGDEQFF. In DNA, the CDR3 is TGCGCCAGCAGCCAAGAATGGCTAGCGGGAGATGAGCAGTTCTTC.

This clone turned up a few times. A read error may account for a junction end that differs from germline. This chain links TRBV2 with TRBJ2-1; weak D call: TRBD2 (5 bases). CDR3 length equals 15 residues. Germline CDR1 is SNHLY and CDR2 is FYNNEI. This CDR3 is CASSEAVNSYNEQFF. The CDR3 bases are TGTGCCAGCAGCGAAGCGGTGAACTCCTACAATGAGCAGTTCTTC.

The genes are TRBV7-9 and TRBJ1-5, with D unclear. The germline CDR1 and CDR2 sequences are SEHNR and FQNEAQ (reference sequence). The CDR3 contains 14 residues. V dropped 1 base and J dropped 9 bases, with 13 bases sitting between them. The CDR3 sequence: CASSLGLGLGPQHF. DNA of the CDR3: TGTGCCAGCAGCTTAGGTCTGGGTCTTGGGCCCCAGCATTTT.

This chain connects TRBV7-9 to TRBJ2-3; D unresolved. The germline CDR1 and CDR2 sequences are SEHNR and FQNEAQ (reference sequence). The CDR3 is 14 residues long. V gave up 5 bases and J gave up 6 bases, with 15 bases separating them. The CDR3, as DNA: TGTGCCAGCAGCCCCCCTTTGGATACTGATACGCAGTATTTT. Translated, it gives CASSPPLDTDTQYF.

This clone turned up a few times. The chain is built from TRBV7-9 and TRBJ1-1; D perhaps matches TRBD1 (6 bases). The CDR3 is made up of 15 amino acids. V lost 1 base and J lost 1, with 10 bases in between. CDR1 and CDR2 (germline): SEHNR, FQNEAQ (reference sequence). CDR3 region: CASSLVSGANTEAFF. CDR3 DNA: TGTGCCAGCAGCTTAGTCTCAGGGGCGAACACTGAAGCTTTCTTT.

The V gene is TRBV27, the J gene TRBJ1-5; D gene ambiguous. Germline V CDR1 and CDR2: MNHEY, SMNVEV (reference sequence). The CDR3 length is 14 residues. Trimming stripped 6 bases from V and 0 bases from J, with 9 bases between. For the CDR3, the DNA is TGTGCCAGCAGCCTCCAGTATAGCAATCAGCCCCAGCATTTT. Translated, it gives CASSLQYSNQPQHF.

This clone has more than one count but fewer than ten. The V and J genes are TRBV9 and TRBJ1-6; 8 positions agree with TRBD1. Germline V gene sequence: CDR1 SGDLS, CDR2 YYNGEE. Losses at the gene ends were 3 bases for V and 9 bases for J; bases not matched to a gene: 11. The CDR3 extends over 16 amino acids. CDR3 in DNA: TGTGCCAGCAGCGCAGGAACCGGGACAGGTTTTTCACCCCTCCACTTT. It codes for CASSAGTGTGFSPLHF.

This clone was picked up one time. The rearrangement uses TRBV27 and TRBJ2-3; 7 bases are shared with TRBD2. J was trimmed by 0 bases and V by 11 bases; bases with no gene match: 5. Germline V gene lookup returns CDR1 MNHEY and CDR2 SMNVEV (reference sequence). This CDR3 has 13 residues. This chain's CDR3 is CAASSGSTDTQYF. The CDR3 nucleotides read TGTGCCGCTAGTAGCGGGAGCACAGATACGCAGTATTTT.

This clone was seen a few times. The rearrangement joins TRBV19 to TRBJ2-7, with D uncertain. Germline loops: CDR1 LNHDA, CDR2 SQIVND (reference sequence). Between the trimmed V and J ends, which lost 5 bases and 0 bases, there was a span of 11 bases. The CDR3 totals 14 residues. CDR3 sequence reads: CASSYGFSSYEQYF. The CDR3 nucleotides are TGTGCCAGTAGTTATGGTTTCAGCTCCTACGAGCAGTACTTC.

This clone has just a few counts. The J gene is TRBJ1-1, the V gene TRBV2; 7 bases align to TRBD1. The germline gives CDR1 SNHLY, CDR2 FYNNEI. With 6 bases clipped from V and 3 bases from J, the junction kept 16 bases outside the gene matches. This CDR3 spans 17 amino acids. The CDR3 loop reads CASSAETGLNQDTEAFF. CDR3 in DNA: TGTGCCAGCAGCGCCGAGACAGGGTTGAATCAGGACACTGAAGCTTTCTTT.

The rearrangement joins TRBV11-3 to TRBJ1-2; no definite D call. Looked up from germline, CDR1 is SGHNT and CDR2 is YENEEA. The CDR3 is 13 residues long. Trimming pared 0 bases from V and 5 bases from J, leaving 7 bases between. CDR3 in amino acids: CASSLDTRYGYTF. DNA of the CDR3: TGTGCCAGCAGCTTAGATACGAGATATGGCTACACCTTC.

This clone was picked up a small number of times. Other DNA sequences in this specimen translate into the identical CDR3. The chain couples TRBV7-9 to TRBJ1-2; D unresolved. The CDR3 consists of 16 residues. CDR1 and CDR2 from the germline V gene are SEHNR and FQNEAQ (reference sequence). The germline V and J ends were trimmed by 2 bases and 2 bases, with 15 bases remaining between them. The CDR3, as DNA: TGTGCCAGCAGCTTAAAGGATAGGGAAGTGAACTATGGCTACACCTTC. This translates into CASSLKDREVNYGYTF. Looking up the rest from reference TRBV7-9 and TRBJ1-2 gives the full variable domain: DTGVSQNPRHKITKRGQNVTFRCDPISEHNRLYWYRQTLGQGPEFLTYFQNEAQLEKSRLLSDRFSAERPKGSFSTLEIQRTEQGDSAMYLCASSLKDREVNYGYTFGSGTRLTVV.

The chain is built from TRBV30 and TRBJ2-1; a possible D gene is TRBD2 (5 bases). V gave up 5 bases and J gave up 10 bases, with 12 bases separating them. CDR3 length: 11 residues. The V gene's germline CDR1 is GTSNPN and CDR2 SVGIG (reference sequence). Written as DNA, the CDR3 is TGTGCCTGGGACCCCGGGATCGAGCAGTTCTTC. This gives the protein CAWDPGIEQFF.

J is TRBJ2-3 and V is TRBV7-2; maybe TRBD2 (7 bases). Trimming took 0 bases from V and 9 from J, leaving 13 bases between them. The germline V gene encodes CDR1 SGHTA and CDR2 FQGNSA. The CDR3 length is 14 residues. The CDR3 nucleotides read TGTGCCAGCAGCTTAGCGGGGGGGGCAGGAACGCAGTATTTT. It encodes CASSLAGGAGTQYF.